This T cell receptor (beta chain) was found in a study of T-cell reconstitution after alpha-beta-depleted transplantation in children. The study, taken as a whole, reports: Several hundred expanded graft clones reportedly gave rise to the alpha-beta T cells present about two months after transplant. Fresh T-cell production supplied most of the T-cell counts and diversity seen one year after transplant. Recipient T cells and thymic progenitors that survived were the source of the high TCRbeta diversity seen at day 60 in some patients.

It was with unique molecular identifiers that the TCRbeta library was prepared. MiXCR was run by TCRdb on the PCR reads, yielding one entry per CDR3 protein. The table includes roughly 500,000 distinct CDR3 sequences, roughly a tenth detected once. The CDR3 is 17 residues long. The germline gives CDR1 SGHTA, CDR2 FQGNSA. Of note for this clonotype: Its antigen is still unknown. It may be a read error: a sequence one base away is much more abundant.

The V call is TRBV7-2, the J call TRBJ2-5; TRBD2 matches 9 bases. The TCR was taken from a child aged 2-9 years with inherited bone marrow failure, due to receive a stem cell transplant. The sequenced sample was PBMCs, obtained before TCRalphabeta/CD19-depleted stem cell transplant. The DNA for the CDR3 is TGTGCCATCAGCCCGTCAATGCTAGCGGGGCTCCAAGAGACCCAGTACTTC. It is translated as CAISPSMLAGLQETQYF.